The 23 T cell receptor beta chains given below trace back to one sample, sequenced in a study of T cells after yellow fever vaccination. TCRdb re-derived calls from the 5' RACE reads in MiXCR, one entry per CDR3 protein. The sample records about 85,000 distinct CDR3 sequences, 10% to 15% being singletons. Sequenced material: CD8+ T cells not binding an NS4B(214-222) dextramer, sorted from PBMCs, taken around 3 weeks after the first yellow fever vaccination. All receptors derive from a man between 18 and 35 years old who received the YFV17D yellow fever vaccine.

This clonotype came up a few times. This chain uses TRBV4-1 with TRBJ2-3; D perhaps matches TRBD1 (5 bases). With 0 bases removed from V and 0 bases from J, the gap between germline ends came to 13 bases. The CDR3 totals 17 residues. Germline V lookup: CDR1 MGHRA, CDR2 YSYEKL. In nucleotides, the CDR3 is TGCGCCAGCAGCCAAGATCGGGCCCAGGGAAGCACAGATACGCAGTATTTT. It codes for CASSQDRAQGSTDTQYF.

A few counts support this clonotype. The chain joins TRBV29-1 to TRBJ2-7; maybe TRBD1 (6 bases). Trimming took 2 bases from V and 1 from J, leaving 12 bases between them. Germline CDR1 reads SQVTM; CDR2 reads ANQGSEA. The CDR3 has 14 residues. The CDR3 nucleotides read TGCAGCGTTGAACTCCAGGGGACGTCCTACGAGCAGTACTTC. It translates to CSVELQGTSYEQYF.

A few counts support this clonotype. The CDR3 coding sequence is TGTGCCAGCAGTGAGGGGCGGTCGTATGGCTACACCTTC. Translation: CASSEGRSYGYTF. The chain links TRBV25-1 to TRBJ1-2; D is perhaps TRBD1 (5 bases). Trimming stripped 3 bases from V and 5 bases from J, with 10 bases between. The CDR3 loop spans 13 amino acids. Germline V gives CDR1 MGHDK, CDR2 SYGVNS.

This chain joins TRBV27 and TRBJ2-5, with 14 bases lining up with TRBD2. The J segment lost 4 bases and the V segment lost 0 bases, leaving 7 bases of the junction unmatched. The CDR3 sequence is 18 residues long. From germline, CDR1 is MNHEY and CDR2 SMNVEV (reference sequence). For the CDR3, the DNA is TGTGCCAGCAGTTTATCGAGACTAGCGGGGGGGCCGGTAGAGACCCAGTACTTC. As protein: CASSLSRLAGGPVETQYF.

The J gene is TRBJ1-2, the V gene TRBV4-1, with TRBD1 as a possible D gene (5 bases). The CDR3 is 14 residues long. Germline CDR1 reads MGHRA; CDR2 reads YSYEKL. V was trimmed by 0 bases and J by 6 bases, leaving 11 bases between them. CDR3 DNA: TGCGCCAGCAGCCAAGATCCTGGGGACGATGGCTACACCTTC. Protein product: CASSQDPGDDGYTF.

J is TRBJ2-2 and V is TRBV29-1; the D gene is possibly TRBD1 (5 bases). V was cut by 3 bases and J by 5 bases, with 10 bases left in between. CDR1 SQVTM and CDR2 ANQGSEA come from the germline V gene. CDR3 length equals 13 residues. The chain's CDR3 is CSVEQGATGELFF. The CDR3 DNA sequence: TGCAGCGTTGAGCAAGGGGCGACCGGGGAGCTGTTTTTT.

This clonotype appeared many times. J is TRBJ1-2 and V is TRBV12-3 or TRBV12-4; 7 nucleotides line up with TRBD1. The CDR3 runs to 13 residues. J gave up 5 bases and V 5 bases, and 5 bases lay outside the gene matches. The CDR3 DNA follows: TGTGCCAGCAGTCCAGGGGGTATTTATGGCTACACCTTC. Protein product: CASSPGGIYGYTF.

The rearrangement joins TRBV20-1 to TRBJ1-5, with D hard to call. V was cut by 3 bases and J by 6 bases, with 12 bases left in between. There are 13 residues in the CDR3. Looked up from germline, CDR1 is DFQATT and CDR2 is SNEGSKA (reference sequence). The CDR3 reads CSASWAVSQPQHF. In DNA form, the CDR3 reads TGCAGTGCTAGCTGGGCTGTGAGTCAGCCCCAGCATTTT.

A few counts support this clonotype. The rearrangement uses TRBV7-9 and TRBJ2-1; the D is unclear. V lost 5 bases, J lost 6 bases, and 14 bases lay in between. Looked up from germline, CDR1 is SEHNR and CDR2 is FQNEAQ (reference sequence). This CDR3 has 14 residues. This chain's CDR3 is CASSPSDTRNEQFF. Here the CDR3 DNA reads TGTGCCAGCAGCCCGTCCGACACCCGCAATGAGCAGTTCTTC.

This clonotype was found many times. J is TRBJ1-2 and V is TRBV2, with D maybe TRBD1 (5 bases). The length of the CDR3 is 17 residues. Germline lookup yields CDR1 SNHLY and CDR2 FYNNEI. V was clipped by 3 bases and J by 4 bases, with 21 bases between them. The CDR3 nucleotides are TGTGCCAGCAGTGAGTCTAGGGGATGGCAGACTCGCTATGGCTACACCTTC. Residues: CASSESRGWQTRYGYTF. Combining the CDR3 with reference TRBV2 and TRBJ1-2 gives the whole variable domain EPEVTQTPSHQVTQMGQEVILRCVPISNHLYFYWYRQILGQKVEFLVSFYNNEISEKSEIFDDQFSVERPDGSNFTLKIRSTKLEDSAMYFCASSESRGWQTRYGYTFGSGTRLTVV.

This rearrangement joins TRBV29-1 to TRBJ1-1; the D gene is possibly TRBD1 (6 bases). Per the germline V gene, CDR1 is SQVTM and CDR2 is ANQGSEA. Trimming took off 7 bases at V and 12 bases at J, with 18 bases between the two ends. CDR3 length: 11 amino acids. The CDR3 DNA follows: TGCAGCGGAGGGACACCCGGTATGACTTTCTTT. It is translated as CSGGTPGMTFF.

This clonotype was picked up one time. The genes are TRBV6-5 and TRBJ2-7; D unclear. V was clipped by 0 bases and J by 3 bases, with 9 bases between them. CDR3 size: 14 residues. Per the germline V gene, CDR1 is MNHEY and CDR2 is SVGAGI. The CDR3 DNA reads TGTGCCAGCAGTTACTCCGCTCGCTTCTACGAGCAGTACGTC. Residues: CASSYSARFYEQYV.

This clonotype showed up just a few times. The CDR3 DNA is TGCAGCGTTGAAGGACGACTAGCGGGCTCCTACGAGCAGTACTTC. The encoded protein is CSVEGRLAGSYEQYF. The chain has TRBV29-1 and TRBJ2-7, with TRBD2 matching 10 bases. The junction had 3 bases not matched to a gene; V was cut back by 1 base and J by 0 bases. Germline V CDR1 and CDR2: SQVTM, ANQGSEA. The CDR3 has 15 amino acids.

This clonotype was seen ten or more times. CDR3 DNA: TGTGCCTGTAGCGGGGGACAAGAGACCCAGTACTTC. It is translated as CACSGGQETQYF. This rearrangement joins TRBV11-2 to TRBJ2-5, with 9 nucleotides matching TRBD2. V lost 11 bases, J lost 2 bases, and 3 bases stayed unmatched. Germline V gene data show CDR1 as SGHAT and CDR2 as FQNNGV. This CDR3 has 12 residues.

CDR3 DNA sequence: TGTGCCAGCAGCTTACCCACAAACACCGGGGAGCTGTTTTTT. Its protein is CASSLPTNTGELFF. The V gene is TRBV7-3, the J gene TRBJ2-2; D is unresolved. Trimming shortened V by 2 bases and J by 2 bases, and 6 bases separated the two germline ends. The CDR3 contains 14 residues. The V gene's germline CDR1 is SGHTA and CDR2 FQGTGA.

The CDR3 region is CASRAGTASYNEQFF. CDR3 coding DNA: TGCGCCAGCAGGGCCGGGACAGCGTCTTACAATGAGCAGTTCTTC. The chain combines TRBV4-3 with TRBJ2-1; 7 positions agree with TRBD1. CDR1 is LGHNA, CDR2 YSLEER, per germline. This CDR3 region has 15 residues. J gave up 4 bases and V 6 bases, and 9 bases lay outside the gene matches.

This clonotype came up a few times. The chain combines TRBV9 with TRBJ2-3, with 9 bases identical to TRBD2. The J segment lost 2 bases and the V segment lost 0 bases, leaving 4 bases of the junction unmatched. The CDR3 is 16 residues long. CDR1 and CDR2 from the germline V gene are SGDLS and YYNGEE. CDR3 coding DNA: TGTGCCAGCAGCGTAGTTGCGGGGGGGGACACAGATACGCAGTATTTT. Protein product: CASSVVAGGDTDTQYF. Full variable domain (remainder filled in from reference TRBV9 and TRBJ2-3): DSGVTQTPKHLITATGQRVTLRCSPRSGDLSVYWYQQSLDQGLQFLIQYYNGEERAKGNILERFSAQQFPDLHSELNLSSLELGDSALYFCASSVVAGGDTDTQYFGPGTRLTVL.

V gene TRBV4-1 combines with J gene TRBJ2-5; a weak D match, TRBD2 (5 bases). The CDR3 spans 16 residues. Trimming stripped 4 bases from V and 4 bases from J, with 19 bases between. Germline V CDR1 and CDR2: MGHRA, YSYEKL. The CDR3: CASSPRGGYGGETQYF. The CDR3 DNA follows: TGCGCCAGCAGCCCAAGAGGAGGTTATGGAGGAGAGACCCAGTACTTC.

The chain has TRBV27 and TRBJ1-6; tentative D call: TRBD1 (5 bases). Germline V lookup: CDR1 MNHEY, CDR2 SMNVEV (reference sequence). Trimming left V 2 bases short and J 7 bases short, with 9 bases between. The CDR3 is made up of 14 amino acids. For the CDR3, the DNA is TGTGCCAGCAGTTTAGGGACGAAGAATTCACCCCTCCACTTT. Protein product: CASSLGTKNSPLHF.

Ten or more counts support this clonotype. This chain uses TRBV5-1 with TRBJ2-1, with D perhaps TRBD1 (6 bases). The CDR3 is made up of 12 amino acids. V lost 1 base and J lost 15, with 14 bases in between. Germline CDR1 reads SGHRS; CDR2 reads YFSETQ. Written as DNA, the CDR3 is TGCGCCAGCAGCTTGAAGGGGGTAGATCCGTTCTTC. This encodes CASSLKGVDPFF.

V gene TRBV6-2 or TRBV6-3 combines with J gene TRBJ1-2; D gene uncertain. The CDR3 totals 12 residues. Trimming took 10 bases from V and 4 from J, leaving 13 bases between them. CDR1 and CDR2 from the germline V gene are MNHEY and SVGEGT. CDR3 region: CATLDGGYGYTF. Written as DNA, the CDR3 is TGTGCCACGCTGGACGGAGGCTATGGCTACACCTTC.

The chain's CDR3 is CASSGQPSYEQYF. In DNA, the CDR3 is TGTGCCAGCAGCGGACAGCCCTCCTACGAGCAGTACTTC. The V and J genes are TRBV9 and TRBJ2-7, with a possible D match to TRBD1 (5 bases). The CDR3 runs 13 residues. Trimming removed 3 bases at V and 0 bases at J, with 7 bases between. Germline V gene sequence: CDR1 SGDLS, CDR2 YYNGEE.

This clonotype was observed a handful of times. This rearrangement joins TRBV12-3 or TRBV12-4 to TRBJ2-5; D might be TRBD1 or TRBD2, each matching 6 bases. This CDR3 has 16 amino acids. Trimming cost V 5 bases and J 5 bases, with 21 bases left between them. This CDR3 is CASSTTSSGAGETQYF. The CDR3 DNA is TGTGCCAGCAGTACCACGTCGTCGGGGGCCGGGGAGACCCAGTACTTC.